These T cell receptor beta chains were read from a single sample in a study of siplizumab effects on memory and regulatory T cells. Clones were read by immunoSEQ multiplex PCR, and TCRdb kept only the in-frame ones, dropping some. The repertoire consists of 80,000 to 130,000 clones, with 85% to 95% occurring once and the leading ten covering roughly 0.62%. The sequenced material came from Tregs sorted from blood. The origin of the receptors is a human donor in good health. Each CDR3 is given with its conserved first and last residue. Each record gives: V gene, CDR3 length, J gene, clone size, D gene, CDR3 DNA, CDR3 protein. The D gene is left open where the match is weak. A clone size is listed for some rows: how often the clone was seen (once, few, many), or a class if it is expanded.

TRBV6-1	14	TRBJ2-1	-	-	TGTGCCAGCAGATCTAAGTACTCCTACAATGAGCAGTTCTTC	CASRSKYSYNEQFF
TRBV5-1	17	TRBJ2-1	-	-	TGCGCCAGCAGCTCCCCCCGCGAAGAAAGCTCCTACAATGAGCAGTTCTTC	CASSSPREESSYNEQFF
TRBV19	14	TRBJ2-7	-	-	TGTGCCAGTAGTGTACTAGGCGGGAACTACGAGCAGTACTTC	CASSVLGGNYEQYF
TRBV19	15	TRBJ1-4	-	-	TGTGCCAGTACCCACTCGGGAAGTAGAGGTGAAAAACTGTTTTTT	CASTHSGSRGEKLFF
TRBV7-6	15	TRBJ1-1	-	TRBD1	TGTGCCAGCAGCTTGACAGGGGATCAGAGGACTGAAGCTTTCTTT	CASSLTGDQRTEAFF
TRBV7-6	15	TRBJ2-1	once	-	TGTGCCAGCAGCTCGCGACTAGGGCCCTACAATGAGCAGTTCTTC	CASSSRLGPYNEQFF
TRBV5-5	16	TRBJ1-2	-	-	TGTGCCAGCAGCTTTAGTGGGGCAGGAAAGGCCTATGGCTACACCTTC	CASSFSGAGKAYGYTF
TRBV5-1	15	TRBJ2-7	-	TRBD1	TGCGCCAGCAGCTTATATCCGGGACAGTCCTACGAGCAGTACTTC	CASSLYPGQSYEQYF
TRBV5-6	16	TRBJ2-2	-	-	TGTGCCAGCAGCCCTCTTTGGGTCAGAAACACCGGGGAGCTGTTTTTT	CASSPLWVRNTGELFF
TRBV5-5	12	TRBJ2-7	-	-	TGTGCCAGCAGCTATGATCCCTACGAGCAGTACTTC	CASSYDPYEQYF
TRBV19	14	TRBJ2-3	once	-	TGTGCCAGTAGGCGAGCAACCGGCACAGATACGCAGTATTTT	CASRRATGTDTQYF
TRBV9	13	TRBJ2-7	-	TRBD1	TGTGCCAGCAGCGCCGGGACAGGGGGCGAGCAGTACTTC	CASSAGTGGEQYF
TRBV10-2	12	TRBJ2-3	once	-	TGCGCCAGCAGATCCGGGCCTAATACGCAGTATTTT	CASRSGPNTQYF
TRBV28	14	TRBJ2-7	-	-	TGTGCCAGCAGTGCTTCCGGGACTTCCTACGAGCAGTACTTC	CASSASGTSYEQYF
TRBV5-1	14	TRBJ1-1	-	-	TGCGCCAGCAGCTTCGAGGCTTGGAACACTGAAGCTTTCTTT	CASSFEAWNTEAFF
TRBV9	17	TRBJ2-5	-	-	TGTGCCAGCAGCGACCAAACCCCAGGTTACAGACAAGAGACCCAGTACTTC	CASSDQTPGYRQETQYF
TRBV30	13	TRBJ2-7	-	-	TGTGCCTGGACGCTAGCCCTGCGGGGCGAGCAGTACTTC	CAWTLALRGEQYF
TRBV5-4	12	TRBJ2-7	-	-	TGTGCCAGCAGCGTAGACAGATACGAGCAGTACTTC	CASSVDRYEQYF
TRBV6-6	14	TRBJ1-2	once	-	TGTGCCAGCACGTACGCCGGAGGGGGAGCGGGCTACACCTTC	CASTYAGGGAGYTF
TRBV6-5	12	TRBJ2-4	-	-	TGTGCCAGCAGTTCGCAGCGCAACATTCAGTACTTC	CASSSQRNIQYF
TRBV5-1	13	TRBJ2-7	once	-	TGCGCCAGCAGCTCTCATTGGGTACGCGAGCAGTACTTC	CASSSHWVREQYF
TRBV18	17	TRBJ2-1	once	-	TGTGCCAGCTCACCACCGAGGGGCAGCGGAGGGTACAATGAGCAGTTCTTC	CASSPPRGSGGYNEQFF
TRBV27	11	TRBJ2-1	-	-	TGTGCCAGCAGTTTAGCTAGCAAGGAGTTCTTC	CASSLASKEFF
TRBV10-3	17	TRBJ2-5	-	TRBD2	TGTGCCATCAGTGAGTCCCCGGGACTAGCGGGCCAAGAGACCCAGTACTTC	CAISESPGLAGQETQYF
TRBV25-1	15	TRBJ2-1	-	TRBD2	TGTGCCAGCAGTCCGGGGGGGGCTGCGTACAATGAGCAGTTCTTC	CASSPGGAAYNEQFF
TRBV11-2	16	TRBJ1-1	-	-	TGTGCCAGCAGCTTAGACCCTGGACGGACGAACACTGAAGCTTTCTTT	CASSLDPGRTNTEAFF
TRBV27	13	TRBJ2-2	-	-	TGTGCCAGCAGTTTCAAGAACACCGGGGAGCTGTTTTTT	CASSFKNTGELFF
TRBV5-4	14	TRBJ1-2	-	-	TGTGCCAGCAGCTTGTCTGGGCTCAACTATGGCTACACCTTC	CASSLSGLNYGYTF
TRBV27	13	TRBJ1-2	-	-	TGTGCCAGCAGTTTATCGTGGCAAGGTGGCTACACCTTC	CASSLSWQGGYTF
TRBV7-9	15	TRBJ1-4	-	-	TGTGCCAGCAACCTGGGTTTAACAGCTAATGAAAAACTGTTTTTT	CASNLGLTANEKLFF
TRBV5-1	15	TRBJ2-7	-	-	TGCGCCAGCAGGCTGGCCAGCCTTGGGGGCTACGAGCAGTACTTC	CASRLASLGGYEQYF